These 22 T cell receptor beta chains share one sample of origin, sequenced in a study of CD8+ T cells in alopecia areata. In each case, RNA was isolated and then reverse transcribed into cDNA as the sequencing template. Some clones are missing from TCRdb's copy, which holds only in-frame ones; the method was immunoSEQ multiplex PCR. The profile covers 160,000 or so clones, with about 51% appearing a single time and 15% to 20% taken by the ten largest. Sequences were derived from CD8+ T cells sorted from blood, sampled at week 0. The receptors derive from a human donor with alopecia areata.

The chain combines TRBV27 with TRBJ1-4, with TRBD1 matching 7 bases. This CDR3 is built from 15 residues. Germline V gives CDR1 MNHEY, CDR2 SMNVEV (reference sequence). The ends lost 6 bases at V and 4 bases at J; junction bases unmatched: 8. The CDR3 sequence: CASRTLGDSNEKLFF. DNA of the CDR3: TGTGCCAGCAGAACCCTGGGGGACAGTAATGAAAAACTGTTTTTT.

The CDR3 nucleotides are TGTGCCTGCCATGGACAGAGCAATTCACCCCTCCACTTT. The encoded protein is CACHGQSNSPLHF. The rearrangement links TRBV30 to TRBJ1-6, with a tentative D call TRBD1 (6 bases). The CDR3 loop spans 13 amino acids. V was trimmed by 6 bases and J by 7 bases, leaving 13 bases between them. Germline-derived CDR1 and CDR2 are GTSNPN and SVGIG (reference sequence).

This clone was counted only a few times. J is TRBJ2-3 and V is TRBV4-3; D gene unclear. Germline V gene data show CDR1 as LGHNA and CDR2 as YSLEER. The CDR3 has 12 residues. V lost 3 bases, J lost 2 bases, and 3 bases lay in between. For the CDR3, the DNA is TGCGCCAGCAGCCATAACACAGATACGCAGTATTTT. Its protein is CASSHNTDTQYF.

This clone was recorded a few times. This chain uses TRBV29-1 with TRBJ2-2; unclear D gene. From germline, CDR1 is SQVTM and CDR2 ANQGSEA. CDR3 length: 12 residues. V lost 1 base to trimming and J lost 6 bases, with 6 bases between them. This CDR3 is CSVEGGSGELFF. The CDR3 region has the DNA TGCAGCGTTGAAGGGGGATCCGGGGAGCTGTTTTTT.

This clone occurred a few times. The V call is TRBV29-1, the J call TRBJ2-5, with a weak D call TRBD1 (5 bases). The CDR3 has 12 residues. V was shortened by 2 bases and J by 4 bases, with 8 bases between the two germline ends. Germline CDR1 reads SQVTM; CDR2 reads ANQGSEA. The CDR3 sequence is CSVEKQAETQYF. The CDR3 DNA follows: TGCAGCGTTGAAAAACAGGCAGAGACCCAGTACTTC.

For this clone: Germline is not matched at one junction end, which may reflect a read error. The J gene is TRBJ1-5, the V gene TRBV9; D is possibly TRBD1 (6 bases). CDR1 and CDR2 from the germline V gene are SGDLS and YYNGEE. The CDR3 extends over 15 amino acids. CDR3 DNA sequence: TGTGCCAGCAGTGAAACCTCCAACAGGGATCAACCCCAGCATTTT. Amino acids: CASSETSNRDQPQHF. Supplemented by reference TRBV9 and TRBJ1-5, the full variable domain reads DSGVTQTPKHLITATGQRVTLRCSPRSGDLSVYWYQQSLDQGLQFLIQYYNGEERAKGNILERFSAQQFPDLHSELNLSSLELGDSALYFCASSETSNRDQPQHFGDGTRLSIL.

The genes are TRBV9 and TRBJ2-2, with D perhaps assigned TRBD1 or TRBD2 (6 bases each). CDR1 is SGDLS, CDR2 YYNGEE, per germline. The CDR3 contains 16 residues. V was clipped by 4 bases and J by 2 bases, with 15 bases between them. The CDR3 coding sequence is TGTGCCAGCAGCCCGTCGCCGGGGGCAAACACCGGGGAGCTGTTTTTT. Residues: CASSPSPGANTGELFF.

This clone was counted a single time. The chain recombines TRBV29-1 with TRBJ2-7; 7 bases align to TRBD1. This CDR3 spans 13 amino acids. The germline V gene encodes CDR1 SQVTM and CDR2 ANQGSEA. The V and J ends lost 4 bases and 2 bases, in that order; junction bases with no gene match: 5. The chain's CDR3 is CSVVGQGAYEQYF. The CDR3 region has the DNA TGCAGCGTTGTAGGCCAGGGGGCCTACGAGCAGTACTTC.

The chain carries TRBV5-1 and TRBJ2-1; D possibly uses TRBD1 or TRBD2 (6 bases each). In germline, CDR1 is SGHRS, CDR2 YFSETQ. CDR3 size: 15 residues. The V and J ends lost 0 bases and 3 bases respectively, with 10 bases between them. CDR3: CASSLEGGGYNEQFF. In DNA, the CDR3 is TGCGCCAGCAGCTTGGAAGGGGGAGGCTACAATGAGCAGTTCTTC.

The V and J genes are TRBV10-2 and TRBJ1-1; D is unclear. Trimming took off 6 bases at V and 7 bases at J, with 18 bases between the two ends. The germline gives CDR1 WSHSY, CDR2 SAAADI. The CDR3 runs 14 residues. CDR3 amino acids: CASSDSSGYSEAFF. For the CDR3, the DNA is TGCGCCAGCAGCGATTCGTCGGGCTACAGTGAAGCTTTCTTT.

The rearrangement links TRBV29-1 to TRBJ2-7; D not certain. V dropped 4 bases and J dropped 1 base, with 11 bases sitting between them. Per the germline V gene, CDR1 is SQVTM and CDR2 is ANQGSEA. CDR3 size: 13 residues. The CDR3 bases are TGCAGCGTTGGGGCAGAGTTGTCCTACGAGCAGTACTTC. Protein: CSVGAELSYEQYF.

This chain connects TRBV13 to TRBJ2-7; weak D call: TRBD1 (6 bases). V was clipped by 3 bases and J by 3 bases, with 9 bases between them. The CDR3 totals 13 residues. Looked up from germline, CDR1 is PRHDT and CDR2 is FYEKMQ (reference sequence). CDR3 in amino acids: CASSFSGVYEQYF. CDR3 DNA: TGTGCCAGCAGCTTTTCAGGGGTCTACGAGCAGTACTTC.

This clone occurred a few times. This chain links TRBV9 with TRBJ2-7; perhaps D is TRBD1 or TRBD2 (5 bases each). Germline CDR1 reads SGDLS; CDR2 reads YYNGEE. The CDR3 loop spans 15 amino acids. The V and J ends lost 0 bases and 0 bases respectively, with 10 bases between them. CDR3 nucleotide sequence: TGTGCCAGCAGCGTAGAAGGGGAGAGCTCCTACGAGCAGTACTTC. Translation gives CASSVEGESSYEQYF.

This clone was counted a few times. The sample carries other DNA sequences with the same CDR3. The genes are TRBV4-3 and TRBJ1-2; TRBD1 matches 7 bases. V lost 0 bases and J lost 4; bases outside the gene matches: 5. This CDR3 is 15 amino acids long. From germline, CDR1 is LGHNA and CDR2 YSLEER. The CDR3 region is CASSQDPGTAYGYTF. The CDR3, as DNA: TGCGCCAGCAGCCAAGACCCCGGGACAGCCTATGGCTACACCTTC.

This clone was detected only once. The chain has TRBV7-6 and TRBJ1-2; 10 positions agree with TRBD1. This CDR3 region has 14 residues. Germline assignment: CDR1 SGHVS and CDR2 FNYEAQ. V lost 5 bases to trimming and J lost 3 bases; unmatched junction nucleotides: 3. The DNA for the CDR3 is TGTGCCAGCAGCCCCGGGACAGGGGACTATGGCTACACCTTC. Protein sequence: CASSPGTGDYGYTF.

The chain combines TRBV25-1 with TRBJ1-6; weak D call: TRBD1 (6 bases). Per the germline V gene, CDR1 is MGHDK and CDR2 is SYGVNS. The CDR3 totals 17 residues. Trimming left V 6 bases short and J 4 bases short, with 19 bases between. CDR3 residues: CASRGDNLPPYNSPLHF. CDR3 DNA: TGTGCCAGCAGGGGGGACAACTTGCCTCCTTATAATTCACCCCTCCACTTT.

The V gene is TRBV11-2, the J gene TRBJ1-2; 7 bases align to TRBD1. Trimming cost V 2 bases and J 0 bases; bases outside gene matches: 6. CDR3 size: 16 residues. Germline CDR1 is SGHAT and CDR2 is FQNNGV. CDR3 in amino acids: CASSLSTGSANYGYTF. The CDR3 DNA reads TGTGCCAGCAGCTTATCGACAGGGTCAGCTAACTATGGCTACACCTTC.

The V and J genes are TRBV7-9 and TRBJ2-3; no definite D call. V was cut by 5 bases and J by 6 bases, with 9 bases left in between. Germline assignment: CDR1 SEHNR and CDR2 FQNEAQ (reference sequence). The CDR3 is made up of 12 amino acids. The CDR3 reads CASSPPLDTQYF. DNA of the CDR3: TGTGCCAGCAGCCCCCCCCTCGATACGCAGTATTTT.

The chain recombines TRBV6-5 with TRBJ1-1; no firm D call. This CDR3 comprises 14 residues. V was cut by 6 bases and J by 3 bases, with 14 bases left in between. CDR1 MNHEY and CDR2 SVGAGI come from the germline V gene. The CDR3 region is CASSNSVGHTEAFF. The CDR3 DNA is TGTGCCAGCAGCAACTCCGTAGGACACACTGAAGCTTTCTTT.

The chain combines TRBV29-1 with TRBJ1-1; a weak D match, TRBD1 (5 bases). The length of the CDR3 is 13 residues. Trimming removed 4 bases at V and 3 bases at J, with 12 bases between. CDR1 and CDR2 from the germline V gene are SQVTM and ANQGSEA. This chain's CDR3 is CSVAWGGDTEAFF. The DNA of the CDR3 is TGCAGCGTTGCTTGGGGGGGTGACACTGAAGCTTTCTTT.

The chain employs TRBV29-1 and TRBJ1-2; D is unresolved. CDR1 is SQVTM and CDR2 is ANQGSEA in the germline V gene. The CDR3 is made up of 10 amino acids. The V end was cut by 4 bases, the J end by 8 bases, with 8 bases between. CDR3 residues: CSVAGQGYTF. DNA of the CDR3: TGCAGCGTTGCGGGCCAGGGCTACACCTTC.

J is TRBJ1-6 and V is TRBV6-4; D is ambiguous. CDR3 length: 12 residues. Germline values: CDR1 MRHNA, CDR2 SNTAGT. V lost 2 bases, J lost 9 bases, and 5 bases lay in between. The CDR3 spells CASSDGGSPLHF. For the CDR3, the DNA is TGTGCCAGCAGTGACGGTGGTTCACCCCTCCACTTT.